This passage covers 28 T cell receptor beta chains from one sample sequenced in a study of memory CD4+ T cells and cytomegalovirus serostatus. Single viable CD3+CD4+CD8-CD45RO+ cells were sorted as the memory CD4+ T cells. Measured with immunoSEQ multiplex PCR; TCRdb has only the in-frame clones, and not every one. The table lists 55,000 to 75,000 clones, roughly four fifths of them singletons. Sequencing was done on a sample of memory CD4+ T cells from blood. These receptors all stem from an adult in good health and CMV-seronegative.

This clone showed up just once. The chain is built from TRBV11-2 and TRBJ2-1; D may be TRBD2 (7 bases). The CDR3 totals 14 residues. V was trimmed by 8 bases and J by 9 bases, leaving 20 bases between them. From germline, CDR1 is SGHAT and CDR2 FQNNGV. As DNA, the CDR3 is TGTGCCAGCCGACCTTCGGGGGGCGGCAGTGAGCAGTTCTTC. Translating it yields CASRPSGGGSEQFF.

This rearrangement joins TRBV4-1 to TRBJ1-2; D not resolved. Deletions cut 5 bases from V and 4 bases from J, with 20 bases between. The CDR3 is made up of 16 amino acids. Per germline, CDR1 MGHRA and CDR2 YSYEKL. CDR3 sequence (DNA): TGCGCCAGCAGCAGCCCGACCGGAGGGCGCTTCTATGGCTACACCTTC. Residues: CASSSPTGGRFYGYTF.

This chain joins TRBV7-2 and TRBJ2-7; weak D call: TRBD2 (6 bases). From germline, CDR1 is SGHTA and CDR2 FQGNSA. Trimming removed 5 bases at V and 4 bases at J, with 15 bases between. This CDR3 is 14 amino acids long. The DNA of the CDR3 is TGTGCCAGCAGCCGGCGGGGTAAGGTTTACGAGCAGTACTTC. Encoded protein: CASSRRGKVYEQYF. The full variable domain, in which reference TRBV7-2 and TRBJ2-7 provide the parts outside the CDR3, is GAGVSQSPSNKVTEKGKDVELRCDPISGHTALYWYRQSLGQGLEFLIYFQGNSAPDKSGLPSDRFSAERTGGSVSTLTIQRTQQEDSAVYLCASSRRGKVYEQYFGPGTRLTVT.

The J gene is TRBJ2-2, the V gene TRBV10-2; 12 nucleotides line up with TRBD2. The CDR3 runs to 16 residues. The V segment lost 8 bases and the J segment 6 bases; nucleotides outside the gene matches: 10. The germline gives CDR1 WSHSY, CDR2 SAAADI. The CDR3 bases are TGCGCCAGCCGCTCGACTAGCGGGAGTTCATCCGGGGAGCTGTTTTTT. Amino acids: CASRSTSGSSSGELFF.

The chain joins TRBV4-2 to TRBJ2-7; 13 nucleotides line up with TRBD2. Trimming removed 1 base from V and 3 bases from J; junction bases left unmatched: 0. The CDR3 covers 15 residues. From germline, CDR1 is LGHNA and CDR2 YNFKEQ. The CDR3 region is CASSQGLAGGYEQYF. CDR3 sequence (DNA): TGTGCCAGCAGCCAAGGACTAGCGGGAGGCTACGAGCAGTACTTC.

The rearrangement links TRBV28 to TRBJ1-4; D might be TRBD1 (5 bases). The V end was cut by 3 bases, the J end by 1 base, with 6 bases between. The V gene's germline CDR1 is MDHEN and CDR2 SYDVKM. The CDR3 is 14 amino acids. The CDR3 spells CASSLGGTNEKLFF. DNA for the CDR3: TGTGCCAGCAGTTTGGGGGGAACTAATGAAAAACTGTTTTTT.

This clone was counted once. V is TRBV6-1 and J is TRBJ1-1; D remains unclear. Looked up from germline, CDR1 is MNHNS and CDR2 is SASEGT. V was cut by 4 bases and J by 1 base, with 13 bases left in between. The CDR3 totals 15 residues. The CDR3 here is CASSVNRAANTEAFF. Written as DNA, the CDR3 is TGTGCCAGCAGTGTGAACCGAGCCGCGAACACTGAAGCTTTCTTT.

The rearrangement joins TRBV19 to TRBJ2-6; 9 nucleotides match TRBD1. The V gene's germline CDR1 is LNHDA and CDR2 SQIVND (reference sequence). There are 19 residues in the CDR3. V was clipped by 4 bases and J by 0 bases; unmatched bases: 10. The CDR3, as DNA: TGTGCCAGTAGTACTACCCCGGGACAGGGTCCCTCTGGGGCCAACGTCCTGACTTTC. It yields the protein CASSTTPGQGPSGANVLTF. Full variable domain (remainder filled in from reference TRBV19 and TRBJ2-6): DGGITQSPKYLFRKEGQNVTLSCEQNLNHDAMYWYRQDPGQGLRLIYYSQIVNDFQKGDIAEGYSVSREKKESFPLTVTSAQKNPTAFYLCASSTTPGQGPSGANVLTFGAGSRLTVL.

The chain employs TRBV13 and TRBJ1-2; the D is unclear. Germline CDR1 PRHDT, CDR2 FYEKMQ (reference sequence). The CDR3 covers 14 residues. V gave up 2 bases and J gave up 2 bases, with 9 bases separating them. The CDR3 protein is CASSLYPRNYGYTF. For the CDR3, the DNA is TGTGCCAGCAGCTTATATCCAAGGAACTATGGCTACACCTTC.

The genes are TRBV25-1 and TRBJ1-6; D not resolved. Germline V CDR1 and CDR2: MGHDK, SYGVNS. The CDR3 has 12 residues. Trimming shortened V by 1 base and J by 14 bases, and 9 bases separated the two germline ends. The CDR3 DNA reads TGTGCCAGCAGTGAATTCGGTTTAACCCTCCACTTT. This codes for CASSEFGLTLHF.

This sequence joins TRBV12-5 and TRBJ1-5; D is possibly TRBD1 (5 bases). The CDR3 has 13 amino acids. Per germline, CDR1 LGHNT and CDR2 FRNRAP. V dropped 2 bases and J dropped 10 bases, with 12 bases sitting between them. CDR3: CASGLRSTDPQHF. The CDR3 DNA reads TGTGCTAGTGGTTTGCGCTCGACAGATCCCCAGCATTTT. Full variable domain (outside the CDR3, taken from reference TRBV12-5 and TRBJ1-5): DARVTQTPRHKVTEMGQEVTMRCQPILGHNTVFWYRQTMMQGLELLAYFRNRAPLDDSGMPKDRFSAEMPDATLATLKIQPSEPRDSAVYFCASGLRSTDPQHFGDGTRLSIL.

This clone has just a few counts. V and J are TRBV5-1 and TRBJ1-1; D call uncertain. CDR3 length equals 11 residues. The V end lost 3 bases, the J end lost 2 bases, and 2 bases lay between the germline ends. Germline CDR1 is SGHRS and CDR2 is YFSETQ. The CDR3 bases are TGCGCCAGCAGCTCAAACACTGAAGCTTTCTTT. Translating gives CASSSNTEAFF.

The chain couples TRBV4-1 to TRBJ1-6; 8 bases are a match to TRBD1. The CDR3 consists of 18 residues. Germline loops: CDR1 MGHRA, CDR2 YSYEKL. V lost 0 bases, J lost 9 bases, and 13 bases stayed unmatched. CDR3 nucleotide sequence: TGCGCCAGCAGCCAAGAAATCAGGACAGGGAGAACCCTTTCACCCCTCCACTTT. This translates into CASSQEIRTGRTLSPLHF.

A note on this clone: At the DNA level, this CDR3 is encoded by other sequences in the same sample as well. The V and J genes are TRBV7-2 and TRBJ2-6; a possible D gene is TRBD1 (6 bases). Germline V CDR1 and CDR2: SGHTA, FQGNSA. The CDR3 contains 16 residues. Between the trimmed V and J ends, which lost 1 base and 4 bases, there was a span of 11 bases. The CDR3 DNA sequence: TGTGCCAGCAGCTTAGGGCCAGGGGCCGGGGCCAACGTCCTGACTTTC. This encodes CASSLGPGAGANVLTF.

The chain employs TRBV6-1 and TRBJ2-6; 7 bases match TRBD1. Germline values: CDR1 MNHNS, CDR2 SASEGT. The CDR3 is 17 residues long. The V and J ends lost 4 bases and 2 bases, in that order; junction bases with no gene match: 8. The CDR3 DNA is TGTGCCAGCAGTGGAAGGACAGGTCGAGCTGGGGCCAACGTCCTGACTTTC. Its protein is CASSGRTGRAGANVLTF.

V and J are TRBV7-3 and TRBJ2-1; 9 bases are a match to TRBD1. V trimming: 2 bases; J trimming: 2 bases; junction bases outside the gene matches: 1. CDR1 and CDR2 from the germline V gene are SGHTA and FQGTGA. CDR3 size: 15 residues. The CDR3 protein is CASSLDRGAYNEQFF. The CDR3 region has the DNA TGTGCCAGCAGCTTAGACAGGGGGGCCTACAATGAGCAGTTCTTC.

The V call is TRBV7-8, the J call TRBJ1-1; D not certain. The V end was cut by 3 bases, the J end by 6 bases, with 17 bases between. Per germline, CDR1 SGHVS and CDR2 FQNEAQ. There are 15 residues in the CDR3. The CDR3 loop is CASSFGRTPASEAFF. The CDR3 nucleotides read TGTGCCAGCAGCTTTGGTCGGACGCCTGCATCTGAAGCTTTCTTT.

This sequence joins TRBV6-6 and TRBJ1-2; TRBD1 agrees at 8 bases. The ends lost 6 bases at V and 4 bases at J; junction bases unmatched: 7. The germline gives CDR1 MNHNY, CDR2 SVGAGI (reference sequence). This CDR3 is built from 14 residues. Written as DNA, the CDR3 is TGTGCCAGCAGAGAACAGGGGACAGGCTATGGCTACACCTTC. Translation: CASREQGTGYGYTF.

This chain links TRBV30 with TRBJ1-4, with 7 positions matching TRBD1. The V gene's germline CDR1 is GTSNPN and CDR2 SVGIG (reference sequence). The length of the CDR3 is 16 residues. V shed 2 bases and J 2 bases; nucleotides not matched to a gene: 8. The CDR3 sequence: CAWSRPTGATNEKLFF. CDR3 DNA sequence: TGTGCCTGGAGTAGGCCCACAGGGGCGACTAATGAAAAACTGTTTTTT.

The rearrangement uses TRBV4-2 and TRBJ2-5; 14 bases align to TRBD2. The CDR3 has 17 residues. Germline V gene lookup returns CDR1 LGHNA and CDR2 YNFKEQ. Trimming took 4 bases from V and 3 from J; bases not matched to a gene: 7. CDR3 in amino acids: CASSPGTSGGGKETQYF. DNA for the CDR3: TGTGCCAGCAGCCCCGGGACTAGCGGGGGAGGCAAAGAGACCCAGTACTTC.

This clone was counted once. The chain couples TRBV5-6 to TRBJ2-3; 11 bases map to TRBD2. This CDR3 region has 16 residues. V lost 5 bases to trimming and J lost 1 base; unmatched junction nucleotides: 6. From germline, CDR1 is SGHDT and CDR2 YYEEEE. This CDR3 reads CASRALLAGGTDTQYF. DNA of the CDR3: TGTGCCAGCAGGGCCTTACTAGCGGGGGGCACAGATACGCAGTATTTT. The entire variable domain, with the rest obtained from reference TRBV5-6 and TRBJ2-3, is as follows: DAGVTQSPTHLIKTRGQQVTLRCSPKSGHDTVSWYQQALGQGPQFIFQYYEEEERQRGNFPDRFSGHQFPNYSSELNVNALLLGDSALYLCASRALLAGGTDTQYFGPGTRLTVL.

The rearrangement joins TRBV11-2 to TRBJ2-5; TRBD2 matches 10 bases. With the DNA end fitting TRBJ2-7 better, the J assignment may be wrong. Germline CDR1 and CDR2: SGHAT and FQNNGV. CDR3 length: 13 amino acids. Written as DNA, the CDR3 is TGTGCCAGCGGGCTAGCGGGAGCCTACGAGCAGTACTTC. Translating gives CASGLAGAYEQYF.

The rearrangement joins TRBV5-1 to TRBJ2-2; 8 positions agree with TRBD1. CDR3 length: 17 residues. The V and J ends lost 4 bases and 4 bases, in that order; junction bases with no gene match: 12. Germline values: CDR1 SGHRS, CDR2 YFSETQ. In DNA form, the CDR3 reads TGCGCCAGCAGCCTGACGGGACAGGCGAAACTCACCGGGGAGCTGTTTTTT. Protein: CASSLTGQAKLTGELFF. The full variable domain, with the rest looked up from reference TRBV5-1 and TRBJ2-2, is KAGVTQTPRYLIKTRGQQVTLSCSPISGHRSVSWYQQTPGQGLQFLFEYFSETQRNKGNFPGRFSGRQFSNSRSEMNVSTLELGDSALYLCASSLTGQAKLTGELFFGEGSRLTVL.

The rearrangement links TRBV5-1 to TRBJ2-3, with D possibly matching TRBD2 (6 bases). The ends were cut back, 0 bases at V and 6 bases at J, with 11 bases in the middle. The CDR3 covers 14 residues. Germline-derived CDR1 and CDR2 are SGHRS and YFSETQ. The CDR3: CASSLGGTSDTQYF. CDR3 DNA sequence: TGCGCCAGCAGCTTGGGGGGTACTAGCGATACGCAGTATTTT.

This chain connects TRBV30 to TRBJ1-6; D perhaps matches TRBD1 (6 bases). The germline gives CDR1 GTSNPN, CDR2 SVGIG (reference sequence). The CDR3 runs 14 residues. Trimming shortened V by 5 bases and J by 7 bases, and 15 bases separated the two germline ends. The CDR3 region is CAWGWQGKNSPLHF. The CDR3 DNA reads as TGTGCCTGGGGGTGGCAGGGGAAAAATTCACCCCTCCACTTT.

The V call is TRBV6-1, the J call TRBJ2-2; a weak D match, TRBD2 (6 bases). Germline CDR1 reads MNHNS; CDR2 reads SASEGT. This CDR3 has 14 amino acids. Trimming cost V 1 base and J 6 bases, with 9 bases left between them. CDR3 loop: CASSEGGAAGELFF. As DNA, the CDR3 is TGTGCCAGCAGTGAAGGCGGGGCGGCCGGGGAGCTGTTTTTT.

This sequence joins TRBV28 and TRBJ2-3; 12 bases line up with TRBD2. Looked up from germline, CDR1 is MDHEN and CDR2 is SYDVKM. The CDR3 is 16 residues long. V trimming: 6 bases; J trimming: 6 bases; junction bases outside the gene matches: 10. The CDR3 spells CASRGRLAGEWDTQYF. DNA of the CDR3: TGTGCCAGCAGGGGTCGACTAGCGGGAGAATGGGATACGCAGTATTTT.

The rearrangement joins TRBV10-3 to TRBJ2-7, with 9 bases aligning to TRBD1. The J segment lost 5 bases and the V segment lost 4 bases, leaving 9 bases of the junction unmatched. Looked up from germline, CDR1 is ENHRY and CDR2 is SYGVKD. This CDR3 spans 15 amino acids. The CDR3 region has the DNA TGTGCCATCAGTGCTGGGACAGGGCTTGGAAACGAGCAGTACTTC. Protein: CAISAGTGLGNEQYF.